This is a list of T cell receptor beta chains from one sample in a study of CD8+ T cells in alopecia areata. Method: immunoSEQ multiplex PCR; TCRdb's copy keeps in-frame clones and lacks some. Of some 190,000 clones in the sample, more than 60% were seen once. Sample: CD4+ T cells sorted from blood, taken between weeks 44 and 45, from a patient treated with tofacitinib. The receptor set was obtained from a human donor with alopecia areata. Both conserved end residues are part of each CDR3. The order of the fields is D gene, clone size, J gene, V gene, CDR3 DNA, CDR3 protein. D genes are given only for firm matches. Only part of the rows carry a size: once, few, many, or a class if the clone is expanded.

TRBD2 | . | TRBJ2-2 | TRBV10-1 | TGCGCCAGCAGTGAGTCCCGGGGGGTCAACACCGGGGAGCTGTTTTTT | CASSESRGVNTGELFF
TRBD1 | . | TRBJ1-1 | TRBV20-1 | TGCAGTGCCGGACAGGTCACTGAAGCTTTCTTT | CSAGQVTEAFF
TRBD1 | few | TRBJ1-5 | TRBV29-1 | TGCAGCGCGCTCTTGACAGGGTCGGGGCCCCAGCATTTT | CSALLTGSGPQHF
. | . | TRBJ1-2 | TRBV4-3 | TGCGCCAGCAGCCAAGATAACAGCAACTATGGCTACACCTTC | CASSQDNSNYGYTF
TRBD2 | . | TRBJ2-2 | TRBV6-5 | TGTGCCAGCAGTTCTACGGGGGGAATAACCGGGGAGCTGTTTTTT | CASSSTGGITGELFF
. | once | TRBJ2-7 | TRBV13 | TGTGCCAGCCACAAGGGGTCACACACCCTTGGAGAGCAGTACTTC | CASHKGSHTLGEQYF
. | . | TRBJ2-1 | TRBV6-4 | TGTGCCGGGCCCACTGAGCAGTTCTTC | CAGPTEQFF
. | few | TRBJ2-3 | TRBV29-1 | TGCAGCGTTGCCCCCTGGACAGCACCCCTGGGCACAGATACGCAGTATTTT | CSVAPWTAPLGTDTQYF
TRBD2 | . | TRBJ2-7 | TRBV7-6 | TGTGCCAGCAGACCCCTAGCGGGGGGGCTCGGAAACGAGCAGTACTTC | CASRPLAGGLGNEQYF
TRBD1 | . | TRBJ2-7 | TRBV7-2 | TGTGCCAGCAGGGACGGGACAGCCCTGTACTTC | CASRDGTALYF
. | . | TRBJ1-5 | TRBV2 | TGTGCCAGCAGTGAGAGTCAGTTTAGCAATCAGCCCCAGCATTTT | CASSESQFSNQPQHF
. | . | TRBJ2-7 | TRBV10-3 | TGTGCCACCACTGCCAGGGGATTCGACGAGCAGTACTTC | CATTARGFDEQYF
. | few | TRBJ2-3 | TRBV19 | TGTGCCAGTAGTAAGGGACCACGCACAGATACGCAGTATTTT | CASSKGPRTDTQYF
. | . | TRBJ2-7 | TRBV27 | TGTGCCAGCAGTGAGGGCTACGAGCAGTACTTC | CASSEGYEQYF
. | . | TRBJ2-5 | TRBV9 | TGTGCCAGCAGTCCGAACCGCGAGACCCAGTACTTC | CASSPNRETQYF
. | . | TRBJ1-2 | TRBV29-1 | TGCAGCGGAGAACAGGATGGCTACACCTTC | CSGEQDGYTF
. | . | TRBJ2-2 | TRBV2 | TGTGCCAGCAGTGGAGGGCTAGGCACCGGGGAGCTGTTTTTT | CASSGGLGTGELFF
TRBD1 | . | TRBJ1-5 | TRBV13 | TGTGCCAGCAGCTCCGGACAGGGCAATCAGCCCCAGCATTTT | CASSSGQGNQPQHF
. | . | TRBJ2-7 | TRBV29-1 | TGCAGCGTCCAGGGACGAAACGAGCAGTACTTC | CSVQGRNEQYF
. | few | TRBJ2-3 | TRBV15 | TGTGCCACCAGCGTGGGGGACCCAGCCACAGATACGCAGTATTTT | CATSVGDPATDTQYF
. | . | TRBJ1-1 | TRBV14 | TGTGCCAGCAGCCACAGGGGAGAGACTGAAGCTTTCTTT | CASSHRGETEAFF
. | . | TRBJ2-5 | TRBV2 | TGTGCCAGCAACATCATCGGGGGCGAGACCCAGTACTTC | CASNIIGGETQYF
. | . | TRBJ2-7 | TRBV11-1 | TGTGCCAGCAGCTTAGCGGACGAGCAGTACTTC | CASSLADEQYF
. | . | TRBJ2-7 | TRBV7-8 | TGTGCCAGCAGCTTAGTTCCCCTGAGGAGCAGTAGCGAGCAGTACTTC | CASSLVPLRSSSEQYF